Listed below are T cell receptor beta chains from one sample, sequenced in a study of PD-L1 blockade in urothelial cancer. Sequencing used immunoSEQ multiplex PCR; TCRdb keeps in-frame clones, though not all of them. There are 70,000 or so clones in the sample; around 80% occur only once, and roughly 4.5% lies in the top ten. Here the sequenced sample was PBMCs, taken around atezolizumab (anti-PD-L1) treatment. The receptors here all came from a man in his sixties or seventies with urothelial cancer. CDR3s include the opening cysteine and the closing phenylalanine or tryptophan. D genes are given only for firm matches. Size is omitted from some rows. Given values are once, few, many or a class for expanded clones.

CDR3 length	V gene	J gene	clone size	D gene	CDR3 DNA	CDR3 protein
16	TRBV5-6	TRBJ2-1	.	TRBD2	TGTGCCAGCAGCTTCGGACTAGCGGGAGGCTACAATGAGCAGTTCTTC	CASSFGLAGGYNEQFF
11	TRBV29-1	TRBJ1-2	.	TRBD1	TGCAGCGCCGGACAGGGGTTGGGCTACACCTTC	CSAGQGLGYTF
14	TRBV6-1	TRBJ2-2	.	.	TGTGCCAGCAGCCCGTTGCAGGGTGCCGGGGAGCTGTTTTTT	CASSPLQGAGELFF
13	TRBV19	TRBJ1-2	.	TRBD1	TGTGCCAGTAGAGCCGGGACAGCCTATGGCTACACCTTC	CASRAGTAYGYTF
14	TRBV4-1	TRBJ2-7	.	.	TGCGCCAGCAGTCTCACGGACTCCTCCCACGAGCAGTACTTC	CASSLTDSSHEQYF
14	TRBV5-1	TRBJ1-2	.	.	TGCGCCAGCAGGTATAGCGGTAGTGGATATGGCTACACCTTC	CASRYSGSGYGYTF
17	TRBV7-2	TRBJ2-1	.	TRBD2	TGTGCCAGCAGCCAGGGACTAGCGGGAGGTTCCTACAATGAGCAGTTCTTC	CASSQGLAGGSYNEQFF
17	TRBV12-5	TRBJ2-7	once	TRBD1	TGTGCTAGTGACACCGACAAACCTCCGGGACAGGGCTACGAGCAGTACTTC	CASDTDKPPGQGYEQYF
14	TRBV7-3	TRBJ1-1	.	.	TGTGCCAGCAGCTTAGGATCAGGGGACACTGAAGCTTTCTTT	CASSLGSGDTEAFF
13	TRBV18	TRBJ2-5	.	.	TGTGCCAGCTCACCACCGGTTAGAGAGACCCAGTACTTC	CASSPPVRETQYF
16	TRBV15	TRBJ2-3	.	TRBD1	TGTGCCACCAGCAGAGAAGGGGGCCGCAGCACAGATACGCAGTATTTT	CATSREGGRSTDTQYF
16	TRBV2	TRBJ2-3	.	TRBD2	TGTGCCAGCAGTGATCCTAGCGGGACCAGCACAGATACGCAGTATTTT	CASSDPSGTSTDTQYF
12	TRBV30	TRBJ1-5	few	.	TGTGCCTGGAGTGTGGGCAGGGAGCCCCAGCATTTT	CAWSVGREPQHF
12	TRBV5-4	TRBJ2-2	many	.	TGTGCCAGCAGGACGGGAACCGGGGAGCTGTTTTTT	CASRTGTGELFF
13	TRBV9	TRBJ2-1	.	.	TGTGCCAGCAGCGTAGAGGGGTGGGATGAGCAGTTCTTC	CASSVEGWDEQFF
14	TRBV4-1	TRBJ2-2	.	TRBD1	TGCGCCAGCAGCCCGGGACAGCTCACCGGGGAGCTGTTTTTT	CASSPGQLTGELFF
14	TRBV7-2	TRBJ2-1	.	TRBD2	TGTGCCAGCAGCTTAACTAGCGGGAGCAATGAGCAGTTCTTC	CASSLTSGSNEQFF
16	TRBV28	TRBJ2-7	.	.	TGTGCCAGCAGGTACCGGGGGGCGGGGGCCTTATACGAGCAGTACTTC	CASRYRGAGALYEQYF
11	TRBV30	TRBJ1-2	.	.	TGTGCCTGGAGTGCGGGCTATGGCTACACCTTC	CAWSAGYGYTF
14	TRBV11-2	TRBJ1-1	.	TRBD1	TGTGCCAGCAGCTTAGGACAGGGCAGCACTGAAGCTTTCTTT	CASSLGQGSTEAFF